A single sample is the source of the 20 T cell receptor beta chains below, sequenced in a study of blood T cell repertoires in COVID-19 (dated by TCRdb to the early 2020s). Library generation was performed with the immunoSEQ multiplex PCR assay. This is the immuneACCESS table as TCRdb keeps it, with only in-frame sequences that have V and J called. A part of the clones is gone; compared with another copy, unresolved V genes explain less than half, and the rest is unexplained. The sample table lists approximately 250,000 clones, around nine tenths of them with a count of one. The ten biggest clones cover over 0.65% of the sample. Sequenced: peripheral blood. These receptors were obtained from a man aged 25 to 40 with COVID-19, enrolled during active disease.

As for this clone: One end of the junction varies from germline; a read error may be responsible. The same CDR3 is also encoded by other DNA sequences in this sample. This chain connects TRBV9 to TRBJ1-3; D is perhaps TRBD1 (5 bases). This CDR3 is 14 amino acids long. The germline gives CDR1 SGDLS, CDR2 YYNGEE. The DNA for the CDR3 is TGTGCCAGCAGTGTAGACAGAACTGGAAACACCATATATTTT. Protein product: CASSVDRTGNTIYF. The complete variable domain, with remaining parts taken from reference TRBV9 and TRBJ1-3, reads DSGVTQTPKHLITATGQRVTLRCSPRSGDLSVYWYQQSLDQGLQFLIQYYNGEERAKGNILERFSAQQFPDLHSELNLSSLELGDSALYFCASSVDRTGNTIYFGEGSWLTVV.

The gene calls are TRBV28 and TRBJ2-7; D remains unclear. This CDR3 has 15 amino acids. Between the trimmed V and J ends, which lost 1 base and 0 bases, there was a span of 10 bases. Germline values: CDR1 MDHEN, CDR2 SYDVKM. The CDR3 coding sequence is TGTGCCAGCAGTTTATTGGGCAGAACCTCCTACGAGCAGTACTTC. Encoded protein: CASSLLGRTSYEQYF.

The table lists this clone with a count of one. The CDR3 protein is CASSQALADTQYF. As DNA, the CDR3 is TGTGCCAGCAGCCAGGCCCTAGCAGATACGCAGTATTTT. The V gene is TRBV3-1 (or the pseudogene TRBV3-2), the J gene TRBJ2-3; D gene uncertain. CDR3 length: 13 residues. Trimming shortened V by 3 bases and J by 4 bases, and 8 bases separated the two germline ends. Germline lookup yields CDR1 LGHDT and CDR2 YNNKEL (reference sequence).

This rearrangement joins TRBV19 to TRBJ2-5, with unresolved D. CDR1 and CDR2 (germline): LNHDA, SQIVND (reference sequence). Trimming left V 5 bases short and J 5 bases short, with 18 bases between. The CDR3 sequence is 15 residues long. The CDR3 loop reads CASSPSRKLLETQYF. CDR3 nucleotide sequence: TGTGCCAGTAGTCCGTCCAGGAAGCTGTTGGAGACCCAGTACTTC.

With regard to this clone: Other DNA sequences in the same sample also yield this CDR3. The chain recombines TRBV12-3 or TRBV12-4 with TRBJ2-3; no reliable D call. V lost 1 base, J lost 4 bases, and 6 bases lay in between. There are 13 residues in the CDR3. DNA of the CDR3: TGTGCCAGCAGTTTAGGAGGCGCAGATACGCAGTATTTT. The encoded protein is CASSLGGADTQYF.

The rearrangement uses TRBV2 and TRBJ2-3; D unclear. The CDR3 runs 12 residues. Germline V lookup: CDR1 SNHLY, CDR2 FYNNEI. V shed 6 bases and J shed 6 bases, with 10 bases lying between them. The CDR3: CASRRETDTQYF. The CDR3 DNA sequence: TGTGCCAGCAGACGAGAAACGGATACGCAGTATTTT. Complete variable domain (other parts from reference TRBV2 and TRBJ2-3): EPEVTQTPSHQVTQMGQEVILRCVPISNHLYFYWYRQILGQKVEFLVSFYNNEISEKSEIFDDQFSVERPDGSNFTLKIRSTKLEDSAMYFCASRRETDTQYFGPGTRLTVL.

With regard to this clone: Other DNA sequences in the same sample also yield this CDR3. The CDR3 loop is CASSLGTQETQYF. The CDR3 nucleotides read TGCGCCAGCAGCTTGGGGACACAAGAGACCCAGTACTTC. The chain employs TRBV5-1 and TRBJ2-5; a weak D match, TRBD1 (5 bases). The V end was cut by 0 bases, the J end by 2 bases, with 5 bases between. The CDR3 loop spans 13 amino acids. Germline values: CDR1 SGHRS, CDR2 YFSETQ.

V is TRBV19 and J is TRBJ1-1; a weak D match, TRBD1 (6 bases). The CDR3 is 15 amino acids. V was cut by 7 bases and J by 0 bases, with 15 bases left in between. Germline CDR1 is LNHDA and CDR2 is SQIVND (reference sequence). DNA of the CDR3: TGTGCCAGTATCCGAATGACAGGCCTGAACACTGAAGCTTTCTTT. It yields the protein CASIRMTGLNTEAFF.

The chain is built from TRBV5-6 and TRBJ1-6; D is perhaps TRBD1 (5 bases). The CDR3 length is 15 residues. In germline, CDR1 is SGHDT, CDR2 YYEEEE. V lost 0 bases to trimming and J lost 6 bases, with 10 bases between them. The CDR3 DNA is TGTGCCAGCAGCTTGGACGGGGGTTCTAATTCACCCCTCCACTTT. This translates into CASSLDGGSNSPLHF.

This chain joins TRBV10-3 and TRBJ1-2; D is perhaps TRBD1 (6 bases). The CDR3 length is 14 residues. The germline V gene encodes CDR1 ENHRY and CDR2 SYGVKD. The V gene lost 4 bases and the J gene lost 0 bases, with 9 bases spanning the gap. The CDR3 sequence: CAISVQGSNYGYTF. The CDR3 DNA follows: TGTGCCATCAGTGTTCAGGGGTCTAACTATGGCTACACCTTC.

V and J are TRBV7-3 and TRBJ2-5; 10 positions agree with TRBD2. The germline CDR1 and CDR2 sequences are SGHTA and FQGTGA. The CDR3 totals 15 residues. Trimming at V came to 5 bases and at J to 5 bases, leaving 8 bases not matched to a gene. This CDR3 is CASSPSGGGMETQYF. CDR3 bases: TGTGCCAGCAGCCCAAGCGGGGGGGGCATGGAGACCCAGTACTTC.

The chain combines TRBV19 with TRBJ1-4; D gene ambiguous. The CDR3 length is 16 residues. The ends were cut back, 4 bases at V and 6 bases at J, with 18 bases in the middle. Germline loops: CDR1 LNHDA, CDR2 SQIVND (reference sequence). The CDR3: CASSSYLRGGDEKLFF. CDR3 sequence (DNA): TGTGCCAGTAGTAGCTATCTCCGGGGTGGAGATGAAAAACTGTTTTTT. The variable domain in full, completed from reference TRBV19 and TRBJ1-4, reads DGGITQSPKYLFRKEGQNVTLSCEQNLNHDAMYWYRQDPGQGLRLIYYSQIVNDFQKGDIAEGYSVSREKKESFPLTVTSAQKNPTAFYLCASSSYLRGGDEKLFFGSGTQLSVL.

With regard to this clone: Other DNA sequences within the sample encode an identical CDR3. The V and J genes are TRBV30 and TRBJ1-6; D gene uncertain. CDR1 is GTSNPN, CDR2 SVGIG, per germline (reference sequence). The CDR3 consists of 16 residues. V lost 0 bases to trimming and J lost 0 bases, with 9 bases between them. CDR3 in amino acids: CAWSVFDSSYNSPLHF. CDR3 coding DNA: TGTGCCTGGAGTGTATTCGATAGCTCCTATAATTCACCCCTCCACTTT.

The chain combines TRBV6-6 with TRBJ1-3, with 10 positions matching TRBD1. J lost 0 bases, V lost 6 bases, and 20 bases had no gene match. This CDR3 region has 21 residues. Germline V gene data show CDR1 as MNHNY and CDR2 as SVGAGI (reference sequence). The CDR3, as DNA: TGTGCCAGCAGCCGGAAGGGACAGGGGAGGTCAACGAGCAACTCTGGAAACACCATATATTTT. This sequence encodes CASSRKGQGRSTSNSGNTIYF.

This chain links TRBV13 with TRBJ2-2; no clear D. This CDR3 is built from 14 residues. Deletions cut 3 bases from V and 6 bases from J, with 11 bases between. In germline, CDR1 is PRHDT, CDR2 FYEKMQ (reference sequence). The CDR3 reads CASSFPGTSGELFF. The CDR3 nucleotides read TGTGCCAGCAGCTTTCCAGGTACTTCCGGGGAGCTGTTTTTT.

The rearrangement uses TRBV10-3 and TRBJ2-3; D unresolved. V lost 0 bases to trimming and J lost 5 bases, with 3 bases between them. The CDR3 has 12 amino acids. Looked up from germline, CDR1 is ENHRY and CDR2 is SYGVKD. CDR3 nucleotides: TGTGCCATCAGTGAGTCCAAAGATACGCAGTATTTT. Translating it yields CAISESKDTQYF.

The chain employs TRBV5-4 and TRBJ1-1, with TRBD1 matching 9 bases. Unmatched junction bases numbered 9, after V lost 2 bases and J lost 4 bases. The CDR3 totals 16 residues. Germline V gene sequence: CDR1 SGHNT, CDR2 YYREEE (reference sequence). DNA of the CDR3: TGTGCCAGCAGCTTCGTACAGGGGGCAAAAGGCACTGAAGCTTTCTTT. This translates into CASSFVQGAKGTEAFF. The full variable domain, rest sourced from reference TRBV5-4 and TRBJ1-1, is ETGVTQSPTHLIKTRGQQVTLRCSSQSGHNTVSWYQQALGQGPQFIFQYYREEENGRGNFPPRFSGLQFPNYSSELNVNALELDDSALYLCASSFVQGAKGTEAFFGQGTRLTVV.

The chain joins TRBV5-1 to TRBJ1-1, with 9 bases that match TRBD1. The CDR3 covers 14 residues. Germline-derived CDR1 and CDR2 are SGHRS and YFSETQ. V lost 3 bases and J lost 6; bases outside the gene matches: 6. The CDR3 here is CASSSRDRDAEAFF. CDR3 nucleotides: TGCGCCAGCAGCTCCCGGGACAGGGACGCTGAAGCTTTCTTT.

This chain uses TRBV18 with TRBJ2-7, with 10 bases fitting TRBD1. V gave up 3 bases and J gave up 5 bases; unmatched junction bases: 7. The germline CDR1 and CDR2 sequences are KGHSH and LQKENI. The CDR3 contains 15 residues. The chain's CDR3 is CASSPGDRGLNEQYF. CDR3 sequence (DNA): TGTGCCAGCTCACCGGGAGACAGGGGGCTTAACGAGCAGTACTTC.

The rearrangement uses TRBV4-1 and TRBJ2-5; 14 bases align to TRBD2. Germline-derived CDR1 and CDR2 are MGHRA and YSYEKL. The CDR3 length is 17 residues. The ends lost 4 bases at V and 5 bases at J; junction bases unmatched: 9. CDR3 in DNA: TGCGCCAGCAGCCTTCGACTAGCGGGGGGGCCAGGGGAGACCCAGTACTTC. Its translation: CASSLRLAGGPGETQYF.